A selection of T cell receptor beta chains follows, all from one sample in a study of shared clonotypes between healthy human individuals. Sequencing was performed with immunoSEQ multiplex PCR; in TCRdb, only in-frame clones are kept and a portion is missing. The table has 1,400,000 or so clones, around 98.5% seen once. What was sequenced was naive CD4+ T cells sorted from blood. The receptors shown here come from a man aged 25-45 years in good health. CDR3s include the opening cysteine and the closing phenylalanine or tryptophan. A D gene is named only where the DNA matches it firmly. Clone size is given for some rows only: seen once, a few or many times, or a class if the clone is expanded.

J gene,clone size,V gene,D gene,CDR3 DNA,CDR3 protein
TRBJ2-3,.,TRBV19,.,TGTGCCAGTAGTCAAAAAACCTCGGGAACGGGATCATCAGATACGCAGTATTTT,CASSQKTSGTGSSDTQYF
TRBJ2-5,.,TRBV7-2,.,TGTGCCAGCACCCCCGTGGGGGCAGAGACCCAGTACTTC,CASTPVGAETQYF
TRBJ1-5,.,TRBV11-3,.,TGTGCCAGCAGCTTTACGATCCTCACCGGGGGAGATAGCAATCAGCCCCAGCATTTT,CASSFTILTGGDSNQPQHF
TRBJ2-7,.,TRBV6-5,TRBD1,TGTGCCAGCAGTCCCACGGGACAGTCCGAGCAGTACTTC,CASSPTGQSEQYF
TRBJ1-3,.,TRBV6-5,TRBD1,TGTGCCAGCAGTTACTCGGACAGGATCTCTGGAAACACCATATATTTT,CASSYSDRISGNTIYF
TRBJ2-1,once,TRBV5-1,TRBD2,TGCGCCAGCAGCCGGGATAGCGGGAACACCTACAATGAGCAGTTCTTC,CASSRDSGNTYNEQFF
TRBJ2-1,.,TRBV21-1,.,TGTGCCAGCAGCAATTCTACCTCCCCGGAGCGAGGCAATGAGCAGTTCTTC,CASSNSTSPERGNEQFF
TRBJ2-3,once,TRBV5-1,TRBD1,TGCGCCAGCAGCTTTCACCTGGGACAGGGACAAGATACGCAGTATTTT,CASSFHLGQGQDTQYF
TRBJ1-4,.,TRBV5-1,.,TGCGCCAGCAGTGCCCGTGGAGCAACTAATGAAAAACTGTTTTTT,CASSARGATNEKLFF
TRBJ2-3,.,TRBV2,.,TGTGCCAGCAGGGGGGAATCAGATACGCAGTATTTT,CASRGESDTQYF
TRBJ2-7,.,TRBV28,.,TGTGCCAGCAGTTTGGGCCTCCCCTACGAGCAGTACTTC,CASSLGLPYEQYF
TRBJ2-6,.,TRBV28,.,TGTGCCACAGGGGCGGGGGCCAACGTCCTGACTTTC,CATGAGANVLTF
TRBJ2-3,once,TRBV4-3,.,TGCGCCAGCAGCCTAGGACAGTCAGATACGCAGTATTTT,CASSLGQSDTQYF
TRBJ2-5,.,TRBV7-2,TRBD2,TGTGCCAGCAGCCCCCAGGGCGGGAGGGCCTTTGGAGAGACCCAGTACTTC,CASSPQGGRAFGETQYF
TRBJ2-7,.,TRBV18,TRBD1,TGTGCCAGCTCACCAGGGACAGGGATGTACGAGCAGTACTTC,CASSPGTGMYEQYF
TRBJ2-2,.,TRBV11-3,TRBD2,TGTGCCAGCAGCCCAGGGACTAGCGGGAGGGCCCACACCGGGGAGCTGTTTTTT,CASSPGTSGRAHTGELFF
TRBJ2-2,.,TRBV2,.,TGTGCCAGCAGCGGGCTAGTTAACACCGGGGAGCTGTTTTTT,CASSGLVNTGELFF
TRBJ2-2,.,TRBV7-9,.,TGTGCCAGCAGCTTAGTGACCGGGGAGCTGTTTTTT,CASSLVTGELFF
TRBJ2-6,.,TRBV5-5,.,TGTGCCAGCAGCTTGGTTGGCAGACTCCCCGGTGGGGCCAACGTCCTGACTTTC,CASSLVGRLPGGANVLTF
TRBJ2-3,.,TRBV9,TRBD2,TGTGCCAGCAGCGTTGAGGGACTAGCGGGAGCGAGGGCAGATACGCAGTATTTT,CASSVEGLAGARADTQYF
TRBJ2-1,.,TRBV29-1,.,TGCAGCTTACGGGCCCAGGGGGGCAATGAGCAGTTCTTC,CSLRAQGGNEQFF
TRBJ2-1,.,TRBV28,TRBD1,TGTGCCAGCAGTTTTGTACAGGGGAATGAGCAGTTCTTC,CASSFVQGNEQFF
TRBJ1-4,.,TRBV29-1,.,TGCAGCATCGAGGGCGATAATGAAAAACTGTTTTTT,CSIEGDNEKLFF
TRBJ2-2,.,TRBV5-1,.,TGCGCCAGCGATTGGGGTTCGGGGGCCGGGGAGCTGTTTTTT,CASDWGSGAGELFF
TRBJ2-5,.,TRBV18,.,TGTGCCAGCTCGCCAAACAGTCAAGAGACCCAGTACTTC,CASSPNSQETQYF
TRBJ2-1,.,TRBV6-5,.,TGTGCCAGCAGTTACGTGGCTACTCCCCATGAGCAGTTCTTC,CASSYVATPHEQFF
TRBJ1-4,.,TRBV11-2,.,TGTGCCAGCCAGGGGAGGGCAACTAATGAAAAACTGTTTTTT,CASQGRATNEKLFF
TRBJ2-7,.,TRBV5-1,TRBD1,TGCGCCAGCAGCTGGGGGACAGGGGCGGGACTCAGCTACGAGGTGCAGTACTTC,CASSWGTGAGLSYEVQYF
TRBJ2-7,.,TRBV18,TRBD1,TGTGCCAGCTCACGCGGTAAACTCGGGACAGGCCCCTACGAGCAGTACTTC,CASSRGKLGTGPYEQYF
TRBJ1-2,.,TRBV27,.,TGTGCCAGCAGTCCCTCCCGGGGGGACTATGGCTACACCTTC,CASSPSRGDYGYTF
TRBJ2-7,.,TRBV7-8,TRBD1,TGTGCCAGCATCAAAGAGGGCAGGGGGTTACTCTCCTACGAGCAGTACTTC,CASIKEGRGLLSYEQYF